This T cell receptor beta chain was obtained from a study of Graves' ophthalmopathy and Graves' hyperthyroidism. As the template, RNA transcripts were used to amplify TCR beta CDR3 regions. First-round RT-PCR used HTBI primers; second-round multiplex PCR followed. TCRdb re-called the multiplex PCR reads through MiXCR, storing one row per CDR3 protein. The sample lists 620,000 or so distinct CDR3 sequences, about a fifth seen once, with more than 5.5% in the top ten. The CDR3 contains 13 residues. V gave up 6 bases and J gave up 7 bases; unmatched junction bases: 8. The germline V gene encodes CDR1 MNHEY and CDR2 SVGEGT. This clonotype has ten or more counts. Hyperthyroidism qualified as stable when ophthalmopathy did not develop within 18 months of follow-up. Hyperthyroidism patients, aged 18 to 65, were newly diagnosed, under 2 months' duration. The PBMCs had their origin in 7.5 to 10 ml of fresh peripheral blood.

V usage is TRBV6-2 or TRBV6-3 and J usage is TRBJ1-1; 7 bases are shared with TRBD1. The source of this sequence is a woman aged 18-29 years with stable Graves' hyperthyroidism. Some clones in this sample may be carry-over from other donors' samples. The sequencing input was peripheral blood. The CDR3 is CASSPTRDSEAFF. The CDR3 coding sequence is TGTGCCAGCAGCCCAACTCGGGACAGTGAAGCTTTCTTT.